The rows below give T cell receptor beta chains drawn from one sample of a study of T cell repertoires in cytomegalovirus infection. Via MiXCR, TCRdb re-called the reads, giving one row per CDR3 protein. The sample shows just under 550,000 distinct CDR3 sequences, more than 25% of them seen only once. Sequenced material: PBMCs. These receptors came from a human donor in good health (CMV status not recorded). Some clones in this sample may be carry-over from other donors' samples. Both conserved end residues are part of each CDR3. The D gene is left open where the match is weak. Clone size, where shown, is once, few, many, or a class for clones that have expanded.

CDR3nt,CDR3aa,j_gene,v_gene,abundance,d_gene
TGCAGTGCTAGAGATCCGGAAGGCTACACCTTC,CSARDPEGYTF,TRBJ1-2,TRBV20-1,-,-
TGCAGTGCTAGAGCACAGCAAGCGGCTTTCTTT,CSARAQQAAFF,TRBJ1-1,TRBV20-1,once,-
TGTGCCAGCAGAGAAGGGGAAGAAGCTTTCTTT,CASREGEEAFF,TRBJ1-1,TRBV7-9,few,-
TGTGCCAGCAGTTATCGGACTAGCGGGAGGGGAGATACGCAGTATTTT,CASSYRTSGRGDTQYF,TRBJ2-3,TRBV6-5,many,TRBD2
TGTGCCAGCAGTTTCACAAGAGCTAACTATGGCTACACCTTC,CASSFTRANYGYTF,TRBJ1-2,TRBV12-3/TRBV12-4,few,-
TGTGCCAGCAGCCCAGGGACAGGATACACCGGGGAGCTGTTTTTT,CASSPGTGYTGELFF,TRBJ2-2,TRBV7-2,many,TRBD1
TGTGCCAGCAGCTCTGCTAGCGGAACTACCTACGAGCAGTACTTC,CASSSASGTTYEQYF,TRBJ2-7,TRBV7-2,many,TRBD2
TGCGCCAGCAGCCTTGACCCGTCGGCTAATGAAAAACTGTTTTTT,CASSLDPSANEKLFF,TRBJ1-4,TRBV4-1,-,-
TGTGCCAGCAGCATTTATGGACAGGGTGGCACAGATACGCAGTATTTT,CASSIYGQGGTDTQYF,TRBJ2-3,TRBV9,-,TRBD1
TGCGCCAGCAGCCAACCGGGAAGGGAGCAGCCCCAGCATTTT,CASSQPGREQPQHF,TRBJ1-5,TRBV4-1,few,-
TGTGCCAGCAGCTCAAAACGACTAGCGGGAGGCTACAATGAGCAGTTCTTC,CASSSKRLAGGYNEQFF,TRBJ2-1,TRBV7-8,-,TRBD2